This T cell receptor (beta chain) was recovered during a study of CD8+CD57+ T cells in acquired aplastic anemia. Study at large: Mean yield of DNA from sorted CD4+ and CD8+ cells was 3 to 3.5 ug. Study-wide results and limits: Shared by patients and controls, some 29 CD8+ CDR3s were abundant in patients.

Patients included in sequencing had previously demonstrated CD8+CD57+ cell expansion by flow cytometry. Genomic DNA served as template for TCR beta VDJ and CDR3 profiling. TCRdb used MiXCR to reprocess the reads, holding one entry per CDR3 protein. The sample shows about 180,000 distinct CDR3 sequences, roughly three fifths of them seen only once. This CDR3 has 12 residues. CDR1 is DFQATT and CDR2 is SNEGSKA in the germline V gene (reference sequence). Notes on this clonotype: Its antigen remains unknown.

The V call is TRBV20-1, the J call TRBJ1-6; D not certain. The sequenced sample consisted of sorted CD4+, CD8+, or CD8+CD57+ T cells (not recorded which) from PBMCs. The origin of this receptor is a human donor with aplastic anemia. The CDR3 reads CTAGSQASPLHF. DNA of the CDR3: TGCACAGCCGGTAGTCAAGCTTCACCCCTCCACTTT.